These 6 T cell receptor beta chains came from one sample sequenced in a study of T cell responses to AZD1222 COVID-19 vaccine. This table comes from immunoSEQ multiplex PCR, and its TCRdb copy is limited to in-frame clones, with some not included. The profile covers some 160,000 clones, with 87% appearing a single time and 0.85% to 1.1% taken by the ten largest. The input for sequencing was peripheral blood, taken 28 days after the second AZD1222 dose. All receptors come from an adult who received the AZD1222 COVID-19 vaccine.

The rearrangement joins TRBV5-1 to TRBJ2-7; 11 bases line up with TRBD1. CDR3 length equals 13 residues. Per the germline V gene, CDR1 is SGHRS and CDR2 is YFSETQ. V lost 3 bases and J lost 6; bases outside the gene matches: 2. This CDR3 is CASSSGQGGEQYF. The CDR3 bases are TGCGCCAGCAGCTCGGGACAGGGGGGCGAGCAGTACTTC.

Comment on this clone: Its ends do not fully match the called genes, so a read error is possible. The V and J genes are TRBV6-1 and TRBJ1-3, with D possibly TRBD1 on 6 matching bases. The CDR3 consists of 14 residues. Germline CDR1 reads MNHNS; CDR2 reads SASEGT. The CDR3 protein is CASRDRNPGNTIYF. The DNA for the CDR3 is TGTGCCAGCCGTGACAGGAACCCTGGAAACACCATATATTTT.

This chain connects TRBV6-5 to TRBJ2-3, with 11 bases matching TRBD2. Germline assignment: CDR1 MNHEY and CDR2 SVGAGI. This CDR3 has 13 amino acids. Trimming removed 10 bases from V and 4 bases from J; junction bases left unmatched: 4. CDR3 sequence reads: CATTSGGSDTQYF. DNA of the CDR3: TGTGCCACTACTAGCGGGGGCTCAGATACGCAGTATTTT.

The rearrangement joins TRBV4-1 to TRBJ1-5, with 9 bases fitting TRBD1. With 4 bases clipped from V and 1 base from J, the junction kept 8 bases outside the gene matches. Looked up from germline, CDR1 is MGHRA and CDR2 is YSYEKL. The CDR3 runs to 17 residues. In DNA, the CDR3 is TGCGCCAGCAGCCTTTCTAGAGGGACAGGGAGCAATCAGCCCCAGCATTTT. Its protein product is CASSLSRGTGSNQPQHF.

This clone occurred a few times. The genes are TRBV11-2 and TRBJ2-7, with D tentatively TRBD2 (6 bases). The germline CDR1 and CDR2 sequences are SGHAT and FQNNGV. V was pared by 0 bases and J by 0 bases, with 18 bases between. The CDR3 spans 18 residues. CDR3 in amino acids: CASSLDPPLSGSSYEQYF. DNA of the CDR3: TGTGCCAGCAGCTTAGATCCGCCCCTTAGCGGCAGCTCCTACGAGCAGTACTTC.

The chain combines TRBV6-2 or TRBV6-3 with TRBJ2-1; D uncertain. The germline V gene has CDR1 MNHEY and CDR2 SVGEGT. The CDR3 consists of 14 residues. V was cut by 0 bases and J by 3 bases, with 6 bases left in between. The CDR3 reads CASSYSAVYNEQFF. DNA of the CDR3: TGTGCCAGCAGTTACTCAGCCGTCTACAATGAGCAGTTCTTC.